This T cell receptor (beta chain) was sequenced during a study of cytomegalovirus exposure and HLA in healthy donors. Whole-study context: HLA-typed donors were the source of 82 million or so unique TCRs, which an early data release held.

Germline values: CDR1 MDHEN, CDR2 SYDVKM. The CDR3 totals 16 residues. Trimming took 2 bases from V and 4 from J; bases not matched to a gene: 10. As for the donors, each was a healthy bone marrow donor. The PCR contained 60 Vbeta and 13 Jbeta primers. The assay was immunoSEQ multiplex PCR, and TCRdb's table has in-frame clones only and misses some. The repertoire holds about 210,000 clones, with 70% to 90% as singletons. This rearrangement joins TRBV28 to TRBJ2-7; 8 bases map to TRBD2. The sequenced material came from PBMCs. This receptor was identified in a woman aged 25 to 39 in good health and CMV-seronegative. CDR3 residues: CASSLPRGSGDYEQYF. The CDR3 DNA reads as TGTGCCAGCAGTTTACCCCGGGGTAGCGGGGATTACGAGCAGTACTTC.